The source of this T cell receptor beta chain is a study of cytomegalovirus exposure and HLA in healthy donors. Study-wide results and limits: Through in vitro validation, a few CMV-associated chains were shown to be specific for CMV antigens. V- and J-gene trimming of TCR beta was linked (in a later analysis) to a missense DCLRE1C variant.

Regarding this clone: Its antigen is not known.

From germline, CDR1 is LNHDA and CDR2 SQIVND (reference sequence). CDR3 length equals 15 residues. V was pared by 7 bases and J by 0 bases, with 14 bases between. PCR involved 60 Vbeta and 13 Jbeta primers. Clones were sequenced by immunoSEQ multiplex PCR, and TCRdb holds only the in-frame ones, with some missing. The table includes more than 90,000 clones, approximately 81% detected once. The chain uses TRBV19 and TRBJ2-3; D is uncertain. This clonotype was sampled from a woman in her seventies in good health and CMV-seropositive. The sample was PBMCs. The CDR3 protein is CASKEYAESTDTQYF. The CDR3 DNA follows: TGTGCCAGTAAGGAATATGCGGAAAGCACAGATACGCAGTATTTT.